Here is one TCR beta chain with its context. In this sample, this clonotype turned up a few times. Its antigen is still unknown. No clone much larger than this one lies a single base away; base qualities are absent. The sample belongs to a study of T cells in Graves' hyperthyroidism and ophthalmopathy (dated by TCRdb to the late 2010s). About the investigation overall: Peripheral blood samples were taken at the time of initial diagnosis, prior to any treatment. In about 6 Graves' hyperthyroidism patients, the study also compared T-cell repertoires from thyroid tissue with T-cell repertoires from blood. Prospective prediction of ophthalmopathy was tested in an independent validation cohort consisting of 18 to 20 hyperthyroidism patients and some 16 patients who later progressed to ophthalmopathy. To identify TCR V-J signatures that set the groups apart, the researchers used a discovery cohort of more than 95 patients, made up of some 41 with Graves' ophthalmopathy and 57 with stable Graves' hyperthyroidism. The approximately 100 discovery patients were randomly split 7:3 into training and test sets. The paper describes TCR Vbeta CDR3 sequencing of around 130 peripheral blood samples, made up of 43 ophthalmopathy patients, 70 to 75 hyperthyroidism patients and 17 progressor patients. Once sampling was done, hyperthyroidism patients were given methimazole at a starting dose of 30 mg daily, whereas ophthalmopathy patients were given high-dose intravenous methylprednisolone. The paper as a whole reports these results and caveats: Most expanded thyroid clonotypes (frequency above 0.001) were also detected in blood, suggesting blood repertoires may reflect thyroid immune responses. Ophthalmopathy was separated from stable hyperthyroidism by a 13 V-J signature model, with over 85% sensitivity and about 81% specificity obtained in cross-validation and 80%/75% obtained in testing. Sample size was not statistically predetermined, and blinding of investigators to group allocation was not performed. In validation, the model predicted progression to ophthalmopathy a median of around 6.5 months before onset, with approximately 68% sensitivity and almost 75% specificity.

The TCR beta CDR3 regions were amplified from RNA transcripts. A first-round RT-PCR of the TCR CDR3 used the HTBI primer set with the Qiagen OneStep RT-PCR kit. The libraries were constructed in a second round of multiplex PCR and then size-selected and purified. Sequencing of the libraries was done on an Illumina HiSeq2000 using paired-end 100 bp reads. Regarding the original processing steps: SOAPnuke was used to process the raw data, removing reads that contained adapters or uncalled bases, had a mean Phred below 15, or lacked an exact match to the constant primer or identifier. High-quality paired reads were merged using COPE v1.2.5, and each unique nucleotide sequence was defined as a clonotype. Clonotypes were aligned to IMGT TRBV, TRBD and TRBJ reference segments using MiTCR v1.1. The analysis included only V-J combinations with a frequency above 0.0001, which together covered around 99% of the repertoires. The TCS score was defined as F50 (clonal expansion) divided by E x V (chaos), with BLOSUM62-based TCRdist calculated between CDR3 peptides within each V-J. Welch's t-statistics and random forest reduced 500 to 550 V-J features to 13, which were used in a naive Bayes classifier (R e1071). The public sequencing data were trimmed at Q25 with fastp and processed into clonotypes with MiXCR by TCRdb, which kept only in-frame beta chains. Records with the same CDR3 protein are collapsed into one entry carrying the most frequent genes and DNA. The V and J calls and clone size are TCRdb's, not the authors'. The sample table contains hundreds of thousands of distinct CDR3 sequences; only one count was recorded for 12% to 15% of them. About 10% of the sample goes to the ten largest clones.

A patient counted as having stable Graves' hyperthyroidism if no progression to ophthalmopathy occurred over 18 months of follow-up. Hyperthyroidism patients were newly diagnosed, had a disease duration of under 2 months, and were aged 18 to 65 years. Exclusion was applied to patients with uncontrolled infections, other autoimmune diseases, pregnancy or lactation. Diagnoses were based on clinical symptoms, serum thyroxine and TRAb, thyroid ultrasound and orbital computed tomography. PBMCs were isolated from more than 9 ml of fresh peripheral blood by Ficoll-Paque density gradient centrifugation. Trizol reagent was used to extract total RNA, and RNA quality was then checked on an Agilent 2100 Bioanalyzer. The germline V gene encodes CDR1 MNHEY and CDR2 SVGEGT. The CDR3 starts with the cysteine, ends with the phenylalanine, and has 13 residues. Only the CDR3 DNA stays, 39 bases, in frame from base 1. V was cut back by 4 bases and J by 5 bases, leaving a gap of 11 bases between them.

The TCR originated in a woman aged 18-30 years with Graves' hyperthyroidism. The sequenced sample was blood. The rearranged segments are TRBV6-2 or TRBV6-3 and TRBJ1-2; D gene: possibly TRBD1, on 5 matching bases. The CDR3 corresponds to CASSSLDRYGYTF. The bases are TGTGCCAGCAGTTCTCTCGACAGATATGGCTACACCTTC.